This TCR beta chain derives from a study of blood T cells in healthy people across ages. Germline V gene data show CDR1 as SGHRS and CDR2 as YFSETQ. The CDR3 spans 15 residues. V gave up 5 bases and J gave up 4 bases, with 18 bases separating them. With a J-beta primer mix and a sample-barcoded 5' primer, a second PCR ran about 7 to 12 cycles. The template-switch adaptor, which had 12 random nucleotides, put a tag on each cDNA molecule. TCRdb re-derived calls from the 5' RACE reads in MiXCR, one entry per CDR3 protein. Here the sample spans approximately 730,000 distinct CDR3 sequences, about 42% being singletons. Each sample used at least 6.5 million PBMCs.

This TCR derives from a woman aged 55 to 70 in good health. Sequenced material: blood. The chain carries TRBV5-1 and TRBJ2-5; tentatively, D is TRBD1 (6 bases). The chain's CDR3 is CASSNGQPLGETQYF. CDR3 bases: TGCGCCAGCAGTAACGGACAGCCCCTGGGAGAGACCCAGTACTTC.